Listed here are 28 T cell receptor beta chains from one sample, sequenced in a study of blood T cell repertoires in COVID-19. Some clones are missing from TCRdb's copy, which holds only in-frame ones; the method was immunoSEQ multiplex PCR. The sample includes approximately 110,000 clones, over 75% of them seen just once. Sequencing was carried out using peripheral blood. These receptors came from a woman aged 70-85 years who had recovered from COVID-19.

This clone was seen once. The CDR3 nucleotides are TGTGCCAGCAGCTTAAAGGGGGACCTGGGGTACGAGCAGTACTTC. The encoded protein is CASSLKGDLGYEQYF. The V and J genes are TRBV7-6 and TRBJ2-7, with TRBD1 as a possible D gene (6 bases). The CDR3 length is 15 residues. V lost 2 bases and J lost 4, with 15 bases in between. From germline, CDR1 is SGHVS and CDR2 FNYEAQ. The entire variable domain, with the rest obtained from reference TRBV7-6 and TRBJ2-7, is as follows: GAGVSQSPRYKVTKRGQDVALRCDPISGHVSLYWYRQALGQGPEFLTYFNYEAQQDKSGLPNDRFSAERPEGSISTLTIQRTEQRDSAMYRCASSLKGDLGYEQYFGPGTRLTVT.

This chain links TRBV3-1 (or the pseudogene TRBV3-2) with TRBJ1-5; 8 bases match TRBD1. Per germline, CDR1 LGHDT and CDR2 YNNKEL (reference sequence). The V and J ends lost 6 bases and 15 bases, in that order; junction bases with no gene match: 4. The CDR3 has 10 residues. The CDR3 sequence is CASRDRGRHF. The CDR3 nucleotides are TGTGCCAGCAGAGACAGGGGAAGGCATTTT.

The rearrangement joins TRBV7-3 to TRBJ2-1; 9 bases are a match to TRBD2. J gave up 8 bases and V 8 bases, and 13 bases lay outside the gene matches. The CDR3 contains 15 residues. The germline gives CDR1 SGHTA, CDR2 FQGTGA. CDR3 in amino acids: CASSPGGGAFDEQFF. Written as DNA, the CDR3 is TGTGCCAGCTCCCCCGGCGGGGGGGCATTTGATGAGCAGTTCTTC.

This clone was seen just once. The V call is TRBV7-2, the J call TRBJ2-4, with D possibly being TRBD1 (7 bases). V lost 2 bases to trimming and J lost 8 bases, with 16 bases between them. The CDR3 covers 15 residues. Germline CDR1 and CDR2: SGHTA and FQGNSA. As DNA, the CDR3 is TGTGCCAGCAGCTTATTCGCAGGGGGGTTGGACATTCAGTACTTC. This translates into CASSLFAGGLDIQYF.

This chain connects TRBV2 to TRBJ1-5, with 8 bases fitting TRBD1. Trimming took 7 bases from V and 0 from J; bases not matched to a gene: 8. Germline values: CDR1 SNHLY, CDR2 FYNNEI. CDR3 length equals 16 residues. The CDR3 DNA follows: TGTGCCAGCAACCAGGGGGCGGGGTATAGCAATCAGCCCCAGCATTTT. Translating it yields CASNQGAGYSNQPQHF.

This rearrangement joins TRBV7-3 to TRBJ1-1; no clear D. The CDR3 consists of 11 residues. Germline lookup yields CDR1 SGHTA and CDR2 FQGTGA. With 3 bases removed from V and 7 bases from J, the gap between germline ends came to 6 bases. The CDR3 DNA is TGTGCCAGCAGCTTCCGGGGTGAAGCTTTCTTT. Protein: CASSFRGEAFF.

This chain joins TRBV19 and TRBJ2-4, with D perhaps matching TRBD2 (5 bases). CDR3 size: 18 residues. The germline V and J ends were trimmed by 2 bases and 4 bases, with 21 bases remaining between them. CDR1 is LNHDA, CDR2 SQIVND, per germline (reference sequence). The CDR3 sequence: CASSILSSRQTGKNIQYF. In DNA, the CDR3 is TGTGCCAGTAGTATACTTTCGAGCAGGCAGACGGGGAAAAACATTCAGTACTTC.

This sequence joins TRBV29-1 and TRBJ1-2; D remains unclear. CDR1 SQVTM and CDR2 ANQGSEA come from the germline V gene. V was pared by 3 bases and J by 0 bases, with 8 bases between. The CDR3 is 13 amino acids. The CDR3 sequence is CSVEGSTNYGYTF. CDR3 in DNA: TGCAGCGTTGAGGGCAGCACTAACTATGGCTACACCTTC.

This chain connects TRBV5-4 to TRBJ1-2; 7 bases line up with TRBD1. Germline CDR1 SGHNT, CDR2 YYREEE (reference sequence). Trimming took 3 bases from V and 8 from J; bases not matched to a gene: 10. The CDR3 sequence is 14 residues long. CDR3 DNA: TGTGCCAGCAGCTCGCACGGACAGGCGAAGGGCTACACCTTC. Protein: CASSSHGQAKGYTF. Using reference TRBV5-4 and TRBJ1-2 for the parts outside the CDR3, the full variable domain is ETGVTQSPTHLIKTRGQQVTLRCSSQSGHNTVSWYQQALGQGPQFIFQYYREEENGRGNFPPRFSGLQFPNYSSELNVNALELDDSALYLCASSSHGQAKGYTFGSGTRLTVV.

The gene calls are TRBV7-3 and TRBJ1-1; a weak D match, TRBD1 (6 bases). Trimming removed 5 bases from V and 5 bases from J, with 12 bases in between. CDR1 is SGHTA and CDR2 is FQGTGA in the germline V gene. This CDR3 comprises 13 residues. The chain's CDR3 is CASSVGRGTEAFF. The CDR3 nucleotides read TGTGCCAGCAGCGTAGGCAGGGGAACTGAAGCTTTCTTT. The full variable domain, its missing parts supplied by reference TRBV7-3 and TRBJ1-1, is GAGVSQTPSNKVTEKGKYVELRCDPISGHTALYWYRQSLGQGPEFLIYFQGTGAADDSGLPNDRFFAVRPEGSVSTLKIQRTERGDSAVYLCASSVGRGTEAFFGQGTRLTVV.

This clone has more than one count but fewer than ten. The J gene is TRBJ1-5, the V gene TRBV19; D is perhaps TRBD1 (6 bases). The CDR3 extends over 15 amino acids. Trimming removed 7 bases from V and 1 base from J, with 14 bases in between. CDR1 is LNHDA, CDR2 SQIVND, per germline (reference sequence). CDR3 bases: TGTGCCAGTAAAAAGGGGGTGGGGAGCAATCAGCCCCAGCATTTT. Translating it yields CASKKGVGSNQPQHF.

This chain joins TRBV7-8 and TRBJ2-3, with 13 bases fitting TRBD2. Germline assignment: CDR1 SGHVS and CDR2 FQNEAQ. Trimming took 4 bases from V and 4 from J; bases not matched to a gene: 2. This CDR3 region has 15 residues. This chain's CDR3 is CASSSGLAGPDTQYF. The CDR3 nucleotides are TGTGCCAGCAGCTCGGGACTAGCGGGACCAGATACGCAGTATTTT.

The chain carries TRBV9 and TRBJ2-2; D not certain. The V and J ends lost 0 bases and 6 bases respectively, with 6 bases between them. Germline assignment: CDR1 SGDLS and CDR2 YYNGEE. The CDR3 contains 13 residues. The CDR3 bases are TGTGCCAGCAGCGTAGTAGTAGCCGGGGAGCTGTTTTTT. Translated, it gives CASSVVVAGELFF.

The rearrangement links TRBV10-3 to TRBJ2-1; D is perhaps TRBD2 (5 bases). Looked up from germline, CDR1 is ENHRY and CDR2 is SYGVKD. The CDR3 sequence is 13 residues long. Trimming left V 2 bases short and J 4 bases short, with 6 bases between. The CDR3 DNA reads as TGTGCCATCAGTGAGCGAGGGTACAATGAGCAGTTCTTC. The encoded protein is CAISERGYNEQFF.

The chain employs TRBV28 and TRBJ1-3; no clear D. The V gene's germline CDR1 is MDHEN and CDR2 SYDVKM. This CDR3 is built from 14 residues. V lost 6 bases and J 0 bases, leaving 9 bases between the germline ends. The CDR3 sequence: CASRTGYSGNTIYF. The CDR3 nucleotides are TGTGCCAGCAGGACGGGATACTCTGGAAACACCATATATTTT.

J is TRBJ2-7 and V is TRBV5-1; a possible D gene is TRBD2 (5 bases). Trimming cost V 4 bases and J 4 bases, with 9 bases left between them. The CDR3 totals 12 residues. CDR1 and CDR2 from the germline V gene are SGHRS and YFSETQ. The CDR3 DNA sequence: TGCGCCAGCAGCACGGGATTTTACGAGCAGTACTTC. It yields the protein CASSTGFYEQYF.

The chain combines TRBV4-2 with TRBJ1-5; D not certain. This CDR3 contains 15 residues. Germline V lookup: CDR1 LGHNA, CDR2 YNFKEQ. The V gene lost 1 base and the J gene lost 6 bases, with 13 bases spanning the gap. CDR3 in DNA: TGTGCCAGCAGCCAAGTTAAAAGGGCGGGTCAGCCCCAGCATTTT. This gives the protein CASSQVKRAGQPQHF.

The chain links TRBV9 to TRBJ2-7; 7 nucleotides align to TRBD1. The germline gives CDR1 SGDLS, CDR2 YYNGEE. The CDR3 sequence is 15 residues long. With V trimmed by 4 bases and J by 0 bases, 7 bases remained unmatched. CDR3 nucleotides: TGTGCCAGCAGCCCGGTAGGGACAGCCTCCTACGAGCAGTACTTC. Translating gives CASSPVGTASYEQYF.

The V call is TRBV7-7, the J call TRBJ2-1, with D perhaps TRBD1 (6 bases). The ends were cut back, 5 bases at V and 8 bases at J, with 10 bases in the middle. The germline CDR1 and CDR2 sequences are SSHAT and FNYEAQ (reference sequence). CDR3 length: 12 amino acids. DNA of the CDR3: TGTGCCAGCAGCCCAACAGGGTATGAGCAGTTCTTC. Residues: CASSPTGYEQFF.

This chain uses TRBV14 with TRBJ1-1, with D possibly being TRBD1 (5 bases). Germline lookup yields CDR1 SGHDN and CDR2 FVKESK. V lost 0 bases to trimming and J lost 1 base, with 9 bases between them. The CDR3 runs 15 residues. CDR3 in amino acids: CASSQDGARNTEAFF. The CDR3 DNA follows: TGTGCCAGCAGCCAAGATGGGGCAAGGAACACTGAAGCTTTCTTT.

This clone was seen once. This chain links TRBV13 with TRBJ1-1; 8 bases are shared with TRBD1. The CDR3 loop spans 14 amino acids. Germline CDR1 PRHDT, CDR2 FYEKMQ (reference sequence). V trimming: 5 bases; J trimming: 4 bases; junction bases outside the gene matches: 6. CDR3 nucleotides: TGTGCCAGCAGCCGGGACAGGCTTCCCACTGAAGCTTTCTTT. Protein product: CASSRDRLPTEAFF.

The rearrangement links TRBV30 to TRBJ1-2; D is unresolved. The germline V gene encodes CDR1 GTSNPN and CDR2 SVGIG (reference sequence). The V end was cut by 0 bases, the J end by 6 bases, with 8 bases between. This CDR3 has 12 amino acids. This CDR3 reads CAWSVVLHGYTF. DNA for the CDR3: TGTGCCTGGAGTGTCGTCCTCCATGGCTACACCTTC.

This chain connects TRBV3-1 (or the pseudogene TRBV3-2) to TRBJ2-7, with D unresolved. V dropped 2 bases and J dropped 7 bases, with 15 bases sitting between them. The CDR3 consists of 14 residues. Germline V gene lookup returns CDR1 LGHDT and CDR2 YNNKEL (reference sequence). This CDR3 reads CASSQLEVVSEQYF. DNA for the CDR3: TGTGCCAGCAGCCAACTAGAGGTCGTGTCGGAGCAGTACTTC.

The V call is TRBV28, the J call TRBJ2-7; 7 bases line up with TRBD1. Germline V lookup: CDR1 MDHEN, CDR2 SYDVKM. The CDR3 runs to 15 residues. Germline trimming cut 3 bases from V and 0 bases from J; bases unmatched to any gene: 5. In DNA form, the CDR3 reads TGTGCCAGCAGTTTTCAGGGGGAAGGCTCCTACGAGCAGTACTTC. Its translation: CASSFQGEGSYEQYF.

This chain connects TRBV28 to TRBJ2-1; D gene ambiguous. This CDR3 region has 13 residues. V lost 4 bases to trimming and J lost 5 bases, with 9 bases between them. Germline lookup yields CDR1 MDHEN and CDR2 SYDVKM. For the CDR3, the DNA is TGTGCCAGCAGTTCGGCCGACAACAATGAGCAGTTCTTC. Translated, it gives CASSSADNNEQFF.

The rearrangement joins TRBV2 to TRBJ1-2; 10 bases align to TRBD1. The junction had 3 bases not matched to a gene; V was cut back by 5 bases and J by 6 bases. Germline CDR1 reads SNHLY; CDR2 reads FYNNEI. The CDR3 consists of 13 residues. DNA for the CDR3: TGTGCCAGCAGTACAGACAGGGGGCATGGCTACACCTTC. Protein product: CASSTDRGHGYTF. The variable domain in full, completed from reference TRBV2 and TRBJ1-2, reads EPEVTQTPSHQVTQMGQEVILRCVPISNHLYFYWYRQILGQKVEFLVSFYNNEISEKSEIFDDQFSVERPDGSNFTLKIRSTKLEDSAMYFCASSTDRGHGYTFGSGTRLTVV.

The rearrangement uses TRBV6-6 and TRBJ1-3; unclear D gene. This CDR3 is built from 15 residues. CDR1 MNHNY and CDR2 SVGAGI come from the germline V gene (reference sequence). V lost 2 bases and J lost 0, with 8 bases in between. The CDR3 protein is CASSYGGSSGNTIYF. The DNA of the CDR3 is TGTGCCAGCAGTTACGGAGGGAGCTCTGGAAACACCATATATTTT.

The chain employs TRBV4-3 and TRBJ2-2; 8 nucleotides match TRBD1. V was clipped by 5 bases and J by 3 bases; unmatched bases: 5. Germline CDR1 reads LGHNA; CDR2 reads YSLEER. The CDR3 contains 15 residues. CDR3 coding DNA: TGCGCCAGCAGCATTCTACAGGGGGACACCGGGGAGCTGTTTTTT. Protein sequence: CASSILQGDTGELFF.